Detailed here is one T cell receptor (beta chain). The antigen is undetermined. Sequencing templates came from extracted RNA that was reverse transcribed into cDNA. Data came from immunoSEQ multiplex PCR; TCRdb stores just in-frame clones and leaves some out. The sample shows 160,000 or so clones, about 61% of them seen only once. Unmatched junction bases numbered 5, after V lost 5 bases and J lost 1 base. Germline V gene lookup returns CDR1 ENHRY and CDR2 SYGVKD. The CDR3 spans 15 residues. The data were taken from a study of CD8+ T cells in alopecia areata. The treatment denotes: oral pan-JAK inhibitor, 5-10 mg twice daily. Study results and caveats: There were many expanded lesional clones persisting in scalp and blood during tofacitinib. Greater clonality was observed in lesional scalp samples, especially alopecia totalis/universalis, versus normal scalp.

The clonotype comes from a human donor with alopecia areata. The chain joins TRBV10-3 to TRBJ2-3; 8 nucleotides line up with TRBD1. This sample comprised CD4+ T cells sorted from blood, obtained at approximately week 55, from a patient treated with tofacitinib. The CDR3 DNA follows: TGTGCCATCAGTTCCAACAGGGGGGGCACAGATACGCAGTATTTT. Its protein product is CAISSNRGGTDTQYF.